Below are 32 T cell receptor beta chains sequenced from a single sample in a study of T cell changes during pregnancy in multiple sclerosis. Clones were read by immunoSEQ multiplex PCR, and TCRdb kept only the in-frame ones, dropping some. In the table there are roughly 31,000 clones, roughly nine tenths of which are singletons. Sample: CD4+ T cells from peripheral blood mononuclear cells, taken in the first trimester of pregnancy. The receptors were sampled from a female donor with multiple sclerosis, enrolled in a pregnancy study.

The rearrangement joins TRBV5-1 to TRBJ2-7; the match to TRBD2 covers 8 bases. There are 15 residues in the CDR3. Trimming removed 3 bases from V and 2 bases from J; junction bases left unmatched: 7. In germline, CDR1 is SGHRS, CDR2 YFSETQ. This CDR3 reads CASSSGGGGPYEQYF. The CDR3 DNA sequence: TGCGCCAGCAGCTCGGGAGGCGGGGGGCCCTACGAGCAGTACTTC.

As DNA, the CDR3 is TGTGCCAGTAGTATTTTAGGAGCCACCGGGGAGCTGTTTTTT. It specifies CASSILGATGELFF. The chain employs TRBV19 and TRBJ2-2; the D is unclear. Per germline, CDR1 LNHDA and CDR2 SQIVND (reference sequence). V was cut by 3 bases and J by 4 bases, with 9 bases left in between. The CDR3 runs to 14 residues.

This clone appeared once. The gene calls are TRBV29-1 and TRBJ2-5; 8 positions match TRBD1. CDR1 is SQVTM and CDR2 is ANQGSEA in the germline V gene. This CDR3 contains 15 residues. Trimming took 3 bases from V and 1 from J; bases not matched to a gene: 7. The CDR3 is CSVDTGTGPQETQYF. As DNA, the CDR3 is TGCAGCGTTGATACCGGGACAGGACCCCAAGAGACCCAGTACTTC.

This rearrangement joins TRBV5-6 to TRBJ1-3; a weak D match, TRBD1 (5 bases). Germline V gene data show CDR1 as SGHDT and CDR2 as YYEEEE. CDR3 size: 16 residues. Trimming cost V 0 bases and J 1 base, with 11 bases left between them. The CDR3 loop reads CASSLVGQGSGNTIYF. The CDR3 coding sequence is TGTGCCAGCAGCTTGGTGGGGCAGGGATCTGGAAACACCATATATTTT.

This clone was detected a few times. The chain employs TRBV5-8 and TRBJ1-1; 10 nucleotides align to TRBD1. This CDR3 comprises 15 residues. V lost 2 bases, J lost 5 bases, and 6 bases stayed unmatched. Germline V gives CDR1 SGHTS, CDR2 YDEGEE. CDR3 bases: TGTGCCAGCAGCTTAAGGACAGGGGGGAGGACTGAAGCTTTCTTT. This sequence encodes CASSLRTGGRTEAFF.

This clone was picked up a small number of times. In DNA, the CDR3 is TGTGCCAGCAGTGACCGGACAGGTCTGAACACTGAAGCTTTCTTT. Residues: CASSDRTGLNTEAFF. The V and J genes are TRBV6-1 and TRBJ1-1, with TRBD1 matching over 7 bases. V shed 3 bases and J 0 bases; nucleotides not matched to a gene: 4. Germline values: CDR1 MNHNS, CDR2 SASEGT. The CDR3 is 15 residues long.

CDR3 nucleotides: TGTGCCAGCAGCAGCGGCCCTGCAGGTCGGGGGGAGCTGTTTTTT. It specifies CASSSGPAGRGELFF. J is TRBJ2-2 and V is TRBV7-2, with D possibly being TRBD2 (5 bases). Germline CDR1 is SGHTA and CDR2 is FQGNSA. This CDR3 contains 15 residues. Deletions cut 5 bases from V and 8 bases from J, with 18 bases between. Full variable domain (missing parts from reference TRBV7-2 and TRBJ2-2): GAGVSQSPSNKVTEKGKDVELRCDPISGHTALYWYRQSLGQGLEFLIYFQGNSAPDKSGLPSDRFSAERTGGSVSTLTIQRTQQEDSAVYLCASSSGPAGRGELFFGEGSRLTVL.

The J gene is TRBJ1-6, the V gene TRBV6-5; TRBD1 agrees at 7 bases. Germline V CDR1 and CDR2: MNHEY, SVGAGI. This CDR3 contains 14 residues. After removal of 9 bases from V and 5 bases from J, the junction contained 7 bases not matched to a gene. The CDR3: CASIDRVDNSPLHF. DNA of the CDR3: TGTGCCAGTATTGACAGGGTCGATAATTCACCCCTCCACTTT.

This clone showed up just once. This chain joins TRBV18 and TRBJ1-6, with 8 nucleotides matching TRBD1. The J segment lost 1 base and the V segment lost 3 bases, leaving 8 bases of the junction unmatched. The CDR3 sequence is 18 residues long. CDR1 is KGHSH, CDR2 LQKENI, per germline. This chain's CDR3 is CASSPRDRGSSYNSPLHF. CDR3 sequence (DNA): TGTGCCAGCTCACCGCGTGACAGGGGCTCATCCTATAATTCACCCCTCCACTTT. The whole variable domain, remainder taken from reference TRBV18 and TRBJ1-6, is NAGVMQNPRHLVRRRGQEARLRCSPMKGHSHVYWYRQLPEEGLKFMVYLQKENIIDESGMPKERFSAEFPKEGPSILRIQQVVRGDSAAYFCASSPRDRGSSYNSPLHFGNGTRLTVT.

V gene TRBV5-6 combines with J gene TRBJ2-3; TRBD1 might be the D (6 bases). From germline, CDR1 is SGHDT and CDR2 YYEEEE. The ends were cut back, 4 bases at V and 5 bases at J, with 14 bases in the middle. This CDR3 contains 14 residues. The chain's CDR3 is CASSRQGKEDTQYF. The DNA for the CDR3 is TGTGCCAGCAGCCGTCAGGGGAAAGAAGATACGCAGTATTTT.

This sequence joins TRBV2 and TRBJ2-7; D remains unclear. Looked up from germline, CDR1 is SNHLY and CDR2 is FYNNEI. The V and J ends lost 5 bases and 7 bases respectively, with 15 bases between them. This CDR3 comprises 13 residues. The CDR3 protein is CASSRPSSREQYF. CDR3 DNA: TGTGCCAGCAGTCGCCCCTCTAGTCGGGAGCAGTACTTC.

The V and J genes are TRBV5-1 and TRBJ1-1; D ambiguous. CDR3 length: 14 amino acids. The germline V gene encodes CDR1 SGHRS and CDR2 YFSETQ. Trimming left V 2 bases short and J 4 bases short, with 12 bases between. For the CDR3, the DNA is TGCGCCAGCAGCTTATCGACTGGCGGCACTGAAGCTTTCTTT. As protein: CASSLSTGGTEAFF.

This sequence joins TRBV5-4 and TRBJ1-2; 9 bases map to TRBD1. The junction had 7 bases not matched to a gene; V was cut back by 4 bases and J by 6 bases. CDR3 length: 14 amino acids. CDR1 SGHNT and CDR2 YYREEE come from the germline V gene (reference sequence). CDR3 loop: CASSPGQGHHGYTF. The CDR3 DNA is TGTGCCAGCAGCCCGGGACAGGGACACCATGGCTACACCTTC.

The chain recombines TRBV19 with TRBJ2-3, with D perhaps TRBD2 (6 bases). This CDR3 is built from 14 residues. CDR1 and CDR2 (germline): LNHDA, SQIVND (reference sequence). The V gene lost 5 bases and the J gene lost 6 bases, with 15 bases spanning the gap. CDR3 in amino acids: CASSFSGPPDTQYF. DNA for the CDR3: TGTGCCAGTAGTTTTAGCGGCCCCCCCGATACGCAGTATTTT.

The rearrangement links TRBV30 to TRBJ1-1, with D unclear. CDR1 GTSNPN and CDR2 SVGIG come from the germline V gene (reference sequence). The CDR3 sequence is 11 residues long. V was cut by 0 bases and J by 7 bases, with 6 bases left in between. CDR3 loop: CAWSVRGEAFF. CDR3 in DNA: TGTGCCTGGAGTGTACGAGGTGAAGCTTTCTTT.

CDR3 residues: CASSSGGTVGNIQYF. CDR3 DNA sequence: TGTGCCAGCAGTTCAGGGGGAACTGTAGGGAACATTCAGTACTTC. The chain recombines TRBV6-5 with TRBJ2-4; 7 positions agree with TRBD1. Per germline, CDR1 MNHEY and CDR2 SVGAGI. The CDR3 is 15 amino acids. V dropped 4 bases and J dropped 7; count of bases not matched to a gene: 10.

Sample share makes this clone medium-sized (0.01 to 0.1%). V is TRBV29-1 and J is TRBJ2-2, with 9 bases lining up with TRBD1. CDR1 and CDR2 (germline): SQVTM, ANQGSEA. V shed 3 bases, J shed 0 bases, and the junction held 5 bases outside the gene matches. This CDR3 is built from 16 residues. The CDR3 DNA sequence: TGCAGCGTTGACCCCGGGACAGGGACGAACACCGGGGAGCTGTTTTTT. Encoded protein: CSVDPGTGTNTGELFF.

This clone appeared a single time. J is TRBJ2-7 and V is TRBV5-1; D not resolved. This CDR3 contains 14 residues. Trimming pared 6 bases from V and 7 bases from J, leaving 20 bases between. The germline V gene encodes CDR1 SGHRS and CDR2 YFSETQ. The CDR3 spells CASTFRPDEREQYF. Here the CDR3 DNA reads TGCGCCAGCACCTTCCGCCCCGACGAGAGGGAGCAGTACTTC. The entire variable domain, with the rest obtained from reference TRBV5-1 and TRBJ2-7, is as follows: KAGVTQTPRYLIKTRGQQVTLSCSPISGHRSVSWYQQTPGQGLQFLFEYFSETQRNKGNFPGRFSGRQFSNSRSEMNVSTLELGDSALYLCASTFRPDEREQYFGPGTRLTVT.

The gene calls are TRBV11-2 and TRBJ2-7, with TRBD2 identical over 10 bases. The CDR3 contains 15 residues. Germline trimming cut 8 bases from V and 2 bases from J; bases unmatched to any gene: 9. CDR1 is SGHAT, CDR2 FQNNGV, per germline. The CDR3 spells CASRQGAGGPYEQYF. As DNA, the CDR3 is TGTGCCAGCCGTCAGGGAGCGGGGGGGCCCTACGAGCAGTACTTC.

The chain carries TRBV15 and TRBJ1-2, with D uncertain. Trimming left V 0 bases short and J 1 base short, with 15 bases between. The CDR3 totals 17 residues. Germline values: CDR1 LNHNV, CDR2 YYDKDF (reference sequence). CDR3 coding DNA: TGTGCCACCAGCAGAGATAGGTCGGGTATGGGTAACTATGGCTACACCTTC. It encodes CATSRDRSGMGNYGYTF.

This rearrangement joins TRBV11-1 to TRBJ2-7; possible D gene TRBD2, 6 bases. The V end lost 6 bases, the J end lost 6 bases, and 15 bases lay between the germline ends. The CDR3 is 13 amino acids. The V gene's germline CDR1 is SGHAT and CDR2 FQDESV (reference sequence). The CDR3 sequence: CASRGRAGFEQYF. CDR3 nucleotides: TGTGCCAGCAGGGGACGGGCGGGGTTCGAGCAGTACTTC.

The chain combines TRBV11-3 with TRBJ1-6; 7 bases are shared with TRBD1. Germline loops: CDR1 SGHNT, CDR2 YENEEA. CDR3 length: 17 residues. V shed 6 bases and J 0 bases; nucleotides not matched to a gene: 8. CDR3 region: CASRYSTGSSYNSPLHF. Here the CDR3 DNA reads TGTGCCAGCAGGTATTCGACAGGGAGCTCCTATAATTCACCCCTCCACTTT.

V and J are TRBV19 and TRBJ1-2; TRBD1 matches 7 bases. Germline CDR1 LNHDA, CDR2 SQIVND (reference sequence). V was clipped by 1 base and J by 3 bases; unmatched bases: 8. The CDR3 has 16 residues. CDR3 coding DNA: TGTGCCAGTAGTATAGCATGGAGACAGGGTGACTATGGCTACACCTTC. This codes for CASSIAWRQGDYGYTF.

The count of this clone is one. The chain couples TRBV11-1 to TRBJ2-2, with a possible D match to TRBD2 (5 bases). The CDR3 extends over 15 amino acids. V dropped 2 bases and J dropped 4 bases, with 11 bases sitting between them. Germline V gene lookup returns CDR1 SGHAT and CDR2 FQDESV (reference sequence). The CDR3 is CASSLSLASTGELFF. The CDR3 DNA is TGTGCCAGCAGCTTATCCCTAGCATCCACCGGGGAGCTGTTTTTT.

The chain has TRBV18 and TRBJ1-5; D is unresolved. The CDR3 sequence is 19 residues long. Trimming removed 3 bases from V and 2 bases from J, with 23 bases in between. The germline V gene encodes CDR1 KGHSH and CDR2 LQKENI. The CDR3 region is CASSPRGIYLGGGNQPQHF. CDR3 in DNA: TGTGCCAGCTCACCCAGAGGGATTTATTTAGGCGGGGGCAATCAGCCCCAGCATTTT.

The J gene is TRBJ2-2, the V gene TRBV19; 7 nucleotides agree with TRBD1. The CDR3 length is 14 residues. Germline CDR1 LNHDA, CDR2 SQIVND (reference sequence). V was pared by 5 bases and J by 6 bases, with 6 bases of the junction left unmatched. The CDR3 reads CASSETGYPGELFF. The DNA for the CDR3 is TGTGCCAGTAGTGAGACAGGGTATCCCGGGGAGCTGTTTTTT. Supplemented by reference TRBV19 and TRBJ2-2, the full variable domain reads DGGITQSPKYLFRKEGQNVTLSCEQNLNHDAMYWYRQDPGQGLRLIYYSQIVNDFQKGDIAEGYSVSREKKESFPLTVTSAQKNPTAFYLCASSETGYPGELFFGEGSRLTVL.

Note on this clone: The same CDR3 is also encoded by other DNA sequences in this sample. The gene calls are TRBV7-9 and TRBJ1-1; D call uncertain. The length of the CDR3 is 13 residues. Trimming left V 1 base short and J 5 bases short, with 8 bases between. Germline V gives CDR1 SEHNR, CDR2 FQNEAQ (reference sequence). The CDR3 region has the DNA TGTGCCAGCAGCTTAGATTCAGGTACTGAAGCTTTCTTT. Translating gives CASSLDSGTEAFF. Based on the CDR3 plus reference TRBV7-9 and TRBJ1-1, the full variable domain is DTGVSQNPRHKITKRGQNVTFRCDPISEHNRLYWYRQTLGQGPEFLTYFQNEAQLEKSRLLSDRFSAERPKGSFSTLEIQRTEQGDSAMYLCASSLDSGTEAFFGQGTRLTVV.

The CDR3, as DNA: TGTGCCAGCAGTTACCAGACAGCTAGCTATGGCTACACCTTC. It translates to CASSYQTASYGYTF. The chain employs TRBV28 and TRBJ1-2, with D maybe TRBD1 (5 bases). This CDR3 contains 14 residues. The ends were cut back, 4 bases at V and 4 bases at J, with 13 bases in the middle. Per the germline V gene, CDR1 is MDHEN and CDR2 is SYDVKM.

The count of this clone is one. The chain uses TRBV5-1 and TRBJ2-7, with 9 bases that match TRBD1. V was pared by 4 bases and J by 4 bases, with 9 bases of the junction left unmatched. The CDR3 is 15 residues long. Germline loops: CDR1 SGHRS, CDR2 YFSETQ. For the CDR3, the DNA is TGCGCCAGCAGCCCCGATGGACAGGGGATTTACGAGCAGTACTTC. Encoded protein: CASSPDGQGIYEQYF.

The DNA of the CDR3 is TGTGCCAGCTCAGTACAGGGGAACACTGAAGCTTTCTTT. Protein: CASSVQGNTEAFF. The chain employs TRBV18 and TRBJ1-1; perhaps TRBD1 as D (6 bases). CDR3 length: 13 residues. CDR1 is KGHSH and CDR2 is LQKENI in the germline V gene. Trimming stripped 5 bases from V and 1 base from J, with 8 bases between.

The genes are TRBV7-2 and TRBJ1-5; no reliable D call. V shed 1 base and J shed 6 bases, with 7 bases lying between them. CDR3 length: 13 residues. Germline-derived CDR1 and CDR2 are SGHTA and FQGNSA. Here the CDR3 DNA reads TGTGCCAGCAGCTTAGGAAGAGGTCAGCCCCAGCATTTT. Protein product: CASSLGRGQPQHF.

The rearrangement links TRBV14 to TRBJ2-7; D is ambiguous. The germline V gene has CDR1 SGHDN and CDR2 FVKESK. The CDR3 has 18 residues. The V and J ends lost 0 bases and 2 bases respectively, with 20 bases between them. The CDR3 loop is CASSQDSGSQQQPYEQYF. Written as DNA, the CDR3 is TGTGCCAGCAGCCAAGATAGTGGCTCCCAACAACAGCCCTACGAGCAGTACTTC. The variable domain in full, completed from reference TRBV14 and TRBJ2-7, reads EAGVTQFPSHSVIEKGQTVTLRCDPISGHDNLYWYRRVMGKEIKFLLHFVKESKQDESGMPNNRFLAERTGGTYSTLKVQPAELEDSGVYFCASSQDSGSQQQPYEQYFGPGTRLTVT.